This paragraph covers one TCR beta chain sequence. Its antigen remains unidentified. Trimming pared 0 bases from V and 2 bases from J, leaving 9 bases between. Germline V CDR1 and CDR2: ENHRY, SYGVKD. CDR3 length: 15 amino acids. The data were taken from a study of T cell responses to AZD1222 COVID-19 vaccine. Study observations and caveats: Clonal diversity was possibly underestimated, and white British individuals and females predominated among donors.

This table comes from immunoSEQ multiplex PCR, and its TCRdb copy is limited to in-frame clones, with some not included. The sample consists of over 85,000 clones, just over 90% of them appearing once. The chain is built from TRBV10-3 and TRBJ2-3; no firm D call. The clonotype was recovered from an adult in good health. The sequences come from peripheral blood, collected on day 0 of AZD1222 vaccination. The CDR3 loop is CAISESRQITDTQYF. CDR3 DNA sequence: TGTGCCATCAGTGAGTCACGACAAATCACAGATACGCAGTATTTT.